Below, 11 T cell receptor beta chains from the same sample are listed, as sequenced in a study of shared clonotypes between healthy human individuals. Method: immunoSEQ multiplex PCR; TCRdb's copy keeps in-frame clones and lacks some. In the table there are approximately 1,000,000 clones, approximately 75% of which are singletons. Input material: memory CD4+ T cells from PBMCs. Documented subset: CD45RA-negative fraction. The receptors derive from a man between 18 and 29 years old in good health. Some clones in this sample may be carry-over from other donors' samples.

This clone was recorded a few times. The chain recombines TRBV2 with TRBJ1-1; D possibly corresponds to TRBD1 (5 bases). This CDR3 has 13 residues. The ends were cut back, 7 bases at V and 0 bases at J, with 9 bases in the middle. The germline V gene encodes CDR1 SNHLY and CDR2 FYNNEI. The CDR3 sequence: CASNRRLNTEAFF. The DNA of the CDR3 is TGTGCCAGCAACAGGAGACTGAACACTGAAGCTTTCTTT.

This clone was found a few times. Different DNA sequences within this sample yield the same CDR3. The CDR3 DNA sequence: TGCGCCAGCAGCTTGGGCAGGGCTAACACTGAAGCTTTCTTT. Amino acids: CASSLGRANTEAFF. The chain recombines TRBV5-1 with TRBJ1-1, with D possibly being TRBD1 (5 bases). The V end was cut by 0 bases, the J end by 2 bases, with 8 bases between. Germline V CDR1 and CDR2: SGHRS, YFSETQ. This CDR3 has 14 residues.

This CDR3 is CASSESVLAGGGETQYF. CDR3 coding DNA: TGTGCCAGCAGTGAATCTGTGCTGGCAGGGGGCGGAGAGACCCAGTACTTC. This chain links TRBV6-1 with TRBJ2-5; 8 bases agree with TRBD1. This CDR3 is built from 17 residues. Germline loops: CDR1 MNHNS, CDR2 SASEGT. V shed 2 bases, J shed 4 bases, and the junction held 12 bases outside the gene matches.

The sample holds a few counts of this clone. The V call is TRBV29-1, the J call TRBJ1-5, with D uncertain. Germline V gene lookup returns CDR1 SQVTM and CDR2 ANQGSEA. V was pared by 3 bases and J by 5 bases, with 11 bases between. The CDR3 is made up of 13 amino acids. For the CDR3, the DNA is TGCAGCGTTGATGGGATTTGGGATCAGCCCCAGCATTTT. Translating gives CSVDGIWDQPQHF. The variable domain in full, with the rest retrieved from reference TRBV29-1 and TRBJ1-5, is SAVISQKPSRDICQRGTSLTIQCQVDSQVTMMFWYRQQPGQSLTLIATANQGSEATYESGFVIDKFPISRPNLTFSTLTVSNMSPEDSSIYLCSVDGIWDQPQHFGDGTRLSIL.

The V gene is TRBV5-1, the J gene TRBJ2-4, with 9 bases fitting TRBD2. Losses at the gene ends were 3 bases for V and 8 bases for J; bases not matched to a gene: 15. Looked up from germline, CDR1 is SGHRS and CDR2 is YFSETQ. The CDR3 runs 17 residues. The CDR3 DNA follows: TGCGCCAGCAGCTCTGCTTTTCCATCGCCTAGCGGGGACATTCAGTACTTC. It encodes CASSSAFPSPSGDIQYF.

In DNA form, the CDR3 reads TGCGCCAGCAGCTTGGCGCCAGCACGGGTGACTGAAGCTTTCTTT. Its translation: CASSLAPARVTEAFF. V and J are TRBV5-1 and TRBJ1-1; D is unclear. Trimming removed 0 bases at V and 5 bases at J, with 14 bases between. Germline V CDR1 and CDR2: SGHRS, YFSETQ. The length of the CDR3 is 15 residues.

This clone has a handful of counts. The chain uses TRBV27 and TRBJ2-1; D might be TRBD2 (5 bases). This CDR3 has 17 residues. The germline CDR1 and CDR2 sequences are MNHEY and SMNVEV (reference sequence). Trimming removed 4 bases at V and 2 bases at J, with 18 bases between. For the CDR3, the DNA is TGTGCCAGCAGTTCCCGTAGGGAGCGGACCACCTACAATGAGCAGTTCTTC. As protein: CASSSRRERTTYNEQFF.

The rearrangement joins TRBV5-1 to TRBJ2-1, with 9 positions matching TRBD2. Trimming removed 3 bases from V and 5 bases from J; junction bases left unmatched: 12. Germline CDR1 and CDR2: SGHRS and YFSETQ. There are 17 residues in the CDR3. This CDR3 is CASSYAPGTSYHNEQFF. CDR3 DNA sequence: TGCGCCAGCAGCTATGCCCCCGGGACTAGCTACCACAATGAGCAGTTCTTC.

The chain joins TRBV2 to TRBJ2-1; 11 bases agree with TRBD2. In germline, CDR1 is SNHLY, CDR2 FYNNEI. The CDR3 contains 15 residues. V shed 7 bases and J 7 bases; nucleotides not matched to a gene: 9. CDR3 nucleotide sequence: TGTGCCAGCATAGCGGGAGGGCCCACTGTGAATGAGCAGTTCTTC. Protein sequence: CASIAGGPTVNEQFF.

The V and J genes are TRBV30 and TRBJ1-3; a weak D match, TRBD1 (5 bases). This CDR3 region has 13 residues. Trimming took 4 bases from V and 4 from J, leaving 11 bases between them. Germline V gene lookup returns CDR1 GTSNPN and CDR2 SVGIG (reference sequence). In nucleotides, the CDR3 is TGTGCCTGGACGCGGGGCGCCGGAAACACCATATATTTT. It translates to CAWTRGAGNTIYF.

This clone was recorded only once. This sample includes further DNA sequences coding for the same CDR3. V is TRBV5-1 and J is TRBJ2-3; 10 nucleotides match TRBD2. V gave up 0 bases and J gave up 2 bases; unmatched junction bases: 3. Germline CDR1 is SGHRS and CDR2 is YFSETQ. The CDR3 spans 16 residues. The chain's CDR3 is CASSLGLAGITDTQYF. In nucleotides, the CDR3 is TGCGCCAGCAGCTTGGGACTAGCGGGTATCACAGATACGCAGTATTTT.